The present T cell receptor beta chain was sequenced within a study of prognosis after radiotherapy for stage I lung cancer. About the study: Patients with non-small cell lung cancer were all judged medically inoperable. Findings of the study overall: The question of whether the expanded TCR clones were tumor-specific was not determined. Divergent TRBV and TRBJ gene usage has reportedly been observed between patients with and without metastases. Counted unique TCR clones declined after stereotactic body radiation therapy (median 10,088 versus 6,861).

Per the germline V gene, CDR1 is PRHDT and CDR2 is FYEKMQ (reference sequence). This CDR3 region has 14 residues. The V and J ends lost 2 bases and 5 bases, in that order; junction bases with no gene match: 5. This clonotype rates as medium-sized. What it binds is not known. The TCR beta CDR3 region was amplified from genomic DNA, with two rounds of multiplex PCR being used for the amplification. Primers specific to each TRBV and TRBJ gene drove first-round PCR. TCRdb called the multiplex PCR reads again in MiXCR, with one record for every CDR3 protein. Of fewer than 40,000 distinct CDR3 sequences in the sample, about 43% were seen once.

The chain is built from TRBV13 and TRBJ1-2; TRBD1 agrees at 7 bases. This sample comprised PBMCs, obtained before or after stereotactic body radiation therapy (not recorded which). This clonotype originated in a donor over 45 with non-small cell lung cancer. CDR3 nucleotides: TGTGCCAGCAGCTTAAACAGGGGAAGATATGGCTACACCTTC. It yields the protein CASSLNRGRYGYTF.